This entry lists 31 T cell receptor beta chains sequenced from one sample in a study of T cells in Graves' hyperthyroidism and ophthalmopathy. Using RNA transcripts as the source, TCR beta CDR3 regions were amplified. RT-PCR in the first round (using the HTBI primer set) targeted the TCR CDR3. TCRdb recomputed calls from the multiplex PCR reads with MiXCR, one row per CDR3 protein. The data contain around 690,000 distinct CDR3 sequences, approximately 15% of them seen just once; the ten biggest clones take up less than 20%. Sequenced input: blood. The source is a man aged 45-65 years with Graves' hyperthyroidism.

The chain links TRBV7-6 to TRBJ1-3, with TRBD1 as a possible D gene (5 bases). This CDR3 has 15 amino acids. V shed 6 bases and J shed 0 bases, with 12 bases lying between them. The germline gives CDR1 SGHVS, CDR2 FNYEAQ. The chain's CDR3 is CASSCRDDSGNTIYF. CDR3 in DNA: TGTGCCAGCAGTTGCAGGGACGACTCTGGAAACACCATATATTTT.

The sample holds many counts of this clonotype. The V gene is TRBV4-1, the J gene TRBJ2-2; 9 bases line up with TRBD1. Looked up from germline, CDR1 is MGHRA and CDR2 is YSYEKL. With V trimmed by 3 bases and J by 1 base, 3 bases remained unmatched. The length of the CDR3 is 16 residues. The CDR3 DNA reads TGCGCCAGCAGCCACCTGGGACAGGGGAACACCGGGGAGCTGTTTTTT. Its protein product is CASSHLGQGNTGELFF.

The table lists this clonotype with many counts. V usage is TRBV18 and J usage is TRBJ2-3, with 10 bases fitting TRBD1. This CDR3 contains 15 residues. In germline, CDR1 is KGHSH, CDR2 LQKENI. With V trimmed by 0 bases and J by 5 bases, 2 bases remained unmatched. CDR3: CASSPPGQGIDTQYF. In nucleotides, the CDR3 is TGTGCCAGCTCACCACCGGGACAGGGGATAGATACGCAGTATTTT.

The CDR3 DNA follows: TGTGCCAGCACCCCCCCATACGGTGTGGGGGAGCAGTACTTC. This codes for CASTPPYGVGEQYF. The J gene is TRBJ2-7, the V gene TRBV7-9; D not certain. The CDR3 has 14 amino acids. Trimming stripped 7 bases from V and 7 bases from J, with 20 bases between. The germline CDR1 and CDR2 sequences are SEHNR and FQNEAQ (reference sequence).

This clonotype was seen at least ten times. The chain carries TRBV18 and TRBJ2-2; D remains unclear. The germline gives CDR1 KGHSH, CDR2 LQKENI. The CDR3 covers 12 residues. With 8 bases removed from V and 7 bases from J, the gap between germline ends came to 11 bases. This CDR3 reads CASTPQRGELFF. In DNA, the CDR3 is TGTGCCAGCACCCCACAGCGCGGGGAGCTGTTTTTT.

This clonotype was counted between two and nine times. The rearrangement uses TRBV7-9 and TRBJ1-5; D is possibly TRBD1 (5 bases). Per the germline V gene, CDR1 is SEHNR and CDR2 is FQNEAQ (reference sequence). V was shortened by 1 base and J by 4 bases, with 20 bases between the two germline ends. This CDR3 is built from 18 residues. The CDR3 DNA sequence: TGTGCCAGCAGCTTAGACTACGACACAAAAGGGGTGAATCAGCCCCAGCATTTT. Its protein is CASSLDYDTKGVNQPQHF.

The chain carries TRBV20-1 and TRBJ1-1; 9 bases fit TRBD1. Germline-derived CDR1 and CDR2 are DFQATT and SNEGSKA (reference sequence). The CDR3 has 16 residues. The V gene end was trimmed by 2 bases and the J gene end by 3 bases; junction bases not matched to a gene: 10. The CDR3 DNA reads as TGCAGTGCTAGACCAATGGACAGGGGATGGGACACTGAAGCTTTCTTT. Translation: CSARPMDRGWDTEAFF.

This clonotype was seen only a few times. The J gene is TRBJ1-1, the V gene TRBV7-9, with D unresolved. V was trimmed by 6 bases and J by 1 base, leaving 12 bases between them. CDR1 is SEHNR and CDR2 is FQNEAQ in the germline V gene (reference sequence). This CDR3 contains 14 residues. CDR3 coding DNA: TGTGCCAGCAGGTCGTGGGATGCGAACACTGAAGCTTTCTTT. Protein product: CASRSWDANTEAFF. The entire variable domain, with the rest obtained from reference TRBV7-9 and TRBJ1-1, is as follows: DTGVSQNPRHKITKRGQNVTFRCDPISEHNRLYWYRQTLGQGPEFLTYFQNEAQLEKSRLLSDRFSAERPKGSFSTLEIQRTEQGDSAMYLCASRSWDANTEAFFGQGTRLTVV.

This clonotype was recorded many times. DNA of the CDR3: TGTGCCAGCAGTTTAAAGGGGACTAACTATGGCTACACCTTC. It codes for CASSLKGTNYGYTF. The V and J genes are TRBV27 and TRBJ1-2, with TRBD1 as a possible D gene (5 bases). V was pared by 2 bases and J by 0 bases, with 7 bases between. Per germline, CDR1 MNHEY and CDR2 SMNVEV (reference sequence). The CDR3 extends over 14 amino acids.

This clonotype was recorded at least ten times. The J gene is TRBJ1-6, the V gene TRBV5-8; D unclear. The V and J ends lost 1 base and 6 bases respectively, with 8 bases between them. CDR1 is SGHTS and CDR2 is YDEGEE in the germline V gene. The CDR3 length is 14 residues. Here the CDR3 DNA reads TGTGCCAGCAGCTTGCGGAGTACTAATTCACCCCTCCACTTT. This encodes CASSLRSTNSPLHF.

In this sample, this clonotype turned up many times. CDR3 sequence reads: CASSLAPETTGGYTEAFF. The CDR3 DNA reads as TGTGCCAGCAGCTTAGCGCCGGAAACGACAGGGGGTTACACTGAAGCTTTCTTT. The chain joins TRBV11-1 to TRBJ1-1, with 9 bases matching TRBD1. The CDR3 runs to 18 residues. With V trimmed by 0 bases and J by 3 bases, 11 bases remained unmatched. Germline assignment: CDR1 SGHAT and CDR2 FQDESV (reference sequence).

This clonotype came up many times. The rearrangement joins TRBV7-3 to TRBJ1-1, with D possibly matching TRBD1 (5 bases). V was shortened by 1 base and J by 1 base, with 10 bases between the two germline ends. The CDR3 loop spans 15 amino acids. From germline, CDR1 is SGHTA and CDR2 FQGTGA. The CDR3 DNA sequence: TGTGCCAGCAGCTTAAGCGGGGACGGGAACACTGAAGCTTTCTTT. It encodes CASSLSGDGNTEAFF.

This clonotype was seen more than once but under ten times. The chain combines TRBV29-1 with TRBJ1-2, with TRBD1 as a possible D gene (5 bases). Deletions cut 4 bases from V and 3 bases from J, with 12 bases between. This CDR3 has 13 amino acids. Germline V gene sequence: CDR1 SQVTM, CDR2 ANQGSEA. The CDR3 DNA reads TGCAGCGTTGGGGATTTAGGGGACTATGGCTACACCTTC. Protein product: CSVGDLGDYGYTF. Full variable domain (missing parts from reference TRBV29-1 and TRBJ1-2): SAVISQKPSRDICQRGTSLTIQCQVDSQVTMMFWYRQQPGQSLTLIATANQGSEATYESGFVIDKFPISRPNLTFSTLTVSNMSPEDSSIYLCSVGDLGDYGYTFGSGTRLTVV.

V gene TRBV28 combines with J gene TRBJ2-7, with D unclear. Germline assignment: CDR1 MDHEN and CDR2 SYDVKM. The V gene lost 6 bases and the J gene lost 4 bases, with 13 bases spanning the gap. This CDR3 is built from 13 residues. The CDR3 bases are TGTGCCAGCAGATCCCATAATTCGTACGAGCAGTACTTC. Its protein product is CASRSHNSYEQYF.

V usage is TRBV5-1 and J usage is TRBJ2-5; D remains unclear. The germline CDR1 and CDR2 sequences are SGHRS and YFSETQ. There are 15 residues in the CDR3. Trimming pared 0 bases from V and 4 bases from J, leaving 13 bases between. The CDR3 coding sequence is TGCGCCAGCAGCTTGGCCAGGCTCGACGGAGAGACCCAGTACTTC. Protein: CASSLARLDGETQYF.

This clonotype came up many times. This sequence joins TRBV6-1 and TRBJ2-5; D is perhaps TRBD1 (6 bases). Trimming stripped 8 bases from V and 5 bases from J, with 21 bases between. The CDR3 has 15 residues. CDR1 is MNHNS and CDR2 is SASEGT in the germline V gene. The CDR3 nucleotides are TGTGCCAGCGAGAACCGACCAGGGGTCGGGGAGACCCAGTACTTC. Its protein product is CASENRPGVGETQYF.

This rearrangement joins TRBV7-6 to TRBJ2-4; D is perhaps TRBD2 (5 bases). V shed 1 base and J shed 2 bases, with 6 bases lying between them. Germline V gene lookup returns CDR1 SGHVS and CDR2 FNYEAQ. The CDR3 length is 14 residues. The CDR3 bases are TGTGCCAGCAGCTTAGGGGAGACCAAAAACATTCAGTACTTC. Its translation: CASSLGETKNIQYF. The variable domain in full, completed from reference TRBV7-6 and TRBJ2-4, reads GAGVSQSPRYKVTKRGQDVALRCDPISGHVSLYWYRQALGQGPEFLTYFNYEAQQDKSGLPNDRFSAERPEGSISTLTIQRTEQRDSAMYRCASSLGETKNIQYFGAGTRLSVL.

The table lists this clonotype with many counts. The gene calls are TRBV20-1 and TRBJ2-7, with D possibly matching TRBD2 (5 bases). In germline, CDR1 is DFQATT, CDR2 SNEGSKA (reference sequence). The CDR3 runs 12 residues. V was shortened by 6 bases and J by 2 bases, with 11 bases between the two germline ends. DNA of the CDR3: TGCAGTGCAAGCGGACGTGCCTACGAGCAGTACTTC. Translating gives CSASGRAYEQYF.

This clonotype was counted many times. The chain is built from TRBV28 and TRBJ2-4; D may be TRBD1 (6 bases). The CDR3 spans 13 residues. Trimming shortened V by 2 bases and J by 6 bases, and 8 bases separated the two germline ends. Germline loops: CDR1 MDHEN, CDR2 SYDVKM. The CDR3 region has the DNA TGTGCCAGCAGTTTACAGACAGGAAACATTCAGTACTTC. Translation gives CASSLQTGNIQYF. The entire variable domain, with the rest obtained from reference TRBV28 and TRBJ2-4, is as follows: DVKVTQSSRYLVKRTGEKVFLECVQDMDHENMFWYRQDPGLGLRLIYFSYDVKMKEKGDIPEGYSVSREKKERFSLILESASTNQTSMYLCASSLQTGNIQYFGAGTRLSVL.

This clonotype has just a few counts. The chain uses TRBV18 and TRBJ2-7; D unresolved. The CDR3 is made up of 16 amino acids. CDR1 KGHSH and CDR2 LQKENI come from the germline V gene. The ends were cut back, 5 bases at V and 0 bases at J, with 17 bases in the middle. The CDR3 sequence: CASSFLERASSYEQYF. The CDR3 nucleotides read TGTGCCAGCTCATTTCTAGAGCGAGCTTCCTCCTACGAGCAGTACTTC.

The chain recombines TRBV12-3 or TRBV12-4 with TRBJ2-5; D not resolved. With 7 bases removed from V and 0 bases from J, the gap between germline ends came to 15 bases. This CDR3 has 15 residues. The DNA of the CDR3 is TGTGCCAGCACTGCGGCGCTGGCGTACCAAGAGACCCAGTACTTC. Protein sequence: CASTAALAYQETQYF.

This rearrangement joins TRBV6-5 to TRBJ1-3; 8 nucleotides match TRBD1. The trim removed 1 base at V and 0 bases at J, leaving 2 bases unmatched. Germline lookup yields CDR1 MNHEY and CDR2 SVGAGI. The CDR3 is 16 residues long. Written as DNA, the CDR3 is TGTGCCAGCAGTTACTTTGGACAGGGCTCTGGAAACACCATATATTTT. Residues: CASSYFGQGSGNTIYF.

This clonotype has only a few counts. The chain uses TRBV6-2 or TRBV6-3 and TRBJ2-1; TRBD2 matches 11 bases. Germline V gene lookup returns CDR1 MNHEY and CDR2 SVGEGT. This CDR3 has 15 amino acids. J gave up 4 bases and V 7 bases, and 6 bases lay outside the gene matches. Written as DNA, the CDR3 is TGTGCCAGCATCCCGACTAGCGGGGATTACAATGAGCAGTTCTTC. Protein sequence: CASIPTSGDYNEQFF.

This clonotype showed up many times. The chain is built from TRBV12-3 or TRBV12-4 and TRBJ2-1; TRBD2 aligns across 12 bases. Trimming cost V 7 bases and J 14 bases; bases outside gene matches: 6. The CDR3 has 12 amino acids. DNA of the CDR3: TGTGCCAGCACTCCGGGACTAGCGGGCGAGTTCTTC. Translating it yields CASTPGLAGEFF.

This clonotype occurred a few times. V usage is TRBV20-1 and J usage is TRBJ2-7; the D gene is possibly TRBD1 (5 bases). The V end lost 5 bases, the J end lost 7 bases, and 21 bases lay between the germline ends. Germline values: CDR1 DFQATT, CDR2 SNEGSKA (reference sequence). This CDR3 region has 14 residues. The CDR3 reads CSAGARNSLREQYF. The CDR3 DNA is TGCAGTGCTGGGGCCCGGAACAGCTTGAGGGAGCAGTACTTC.

This clonotype was counted at least ten times. The chain uses TRBV6-5 and TRBJ1-2; no reliable D call. This CDR3 comprises 15 residues. Germline V gene data show CDR1 as MNHEY and CDR2 as SVGAGI. The ends were cut back, 2 bases at V and 7 bases at J, with 17 bases in the middle. The CDR3 reads CASSYVIVAATGYTF. Written as DNA, the CDR3 is TGTGCCAGCAGTTACGTTATTGTAGCTGCTACTGGCTACACCTTC.

The chain's CDR3 is CASSQREKGTEAFF. CDR3 nucleotides: TGTGCCAGCAGCCAGCGGGAGAAGGGTACTGAAGCTTTCTTT. The chain uses TRBV3-1 and TRBJ1-1; no clear D gene. Germline V lookup: CDR1 LGHDT, CDR2 YNNKEL (reference sequence). CDR3 length equals 14 residues. The V gene lost 3 bases and the J gene lost 5 bases, with 13 bases spanning the gap.

The chain has TRBV4-1 and TRBJ2-4; 9 bases are a match to TRBD1. The CDR3 is 16 amino acids. The junction had 8 bases not matched to a gene; V was cut back by 1 base and J by 7 bases. Germline lookup yields CDR1 MGHRA and CDR2 YSYEKL. The CDR3 coding sequence is TGCGCCAGCAGCCAAGTGGGGGACAGGGAAAGGAACATTCAGTACTTC. This codes for CASSQVGDRERNIQYF.

This clonotype turned up a few times. The CDR3 coding sequence is TGTGCCAGCACCGACAACACTAGGGGTTCCTACGAGCAGTACTTC. Protein product: CASTDNTRGSYEQYF. The J gene is TRBJ2-7, the V gene TRBV6-2 or TRBV6-3; D is tentatively TRBD1 or TRBD2 (5 bases each). The CDR3 contains 15 residues. V was cut by 7 bases and J by 1 base, with 17 bases left in between. Germline V gene lookup returns CDR1 MNHEY and CDR2 SVGEGT.

This clonotype showed up many times. The chain is built from TRBV11-2 and TRBJ2-2, with TRBD2 matching over 8 bases. Germline values: CDR1 SGHAT, CDR2 FQNNGV. CDR3 length: 14 residues. The V segment lost 3 bases and the J segment 8 bases; nucleotides outside the gene matches: 5. The CDR3 reads CASSLERELGELFF. The CDR3 DNA is TGTGCCAGCAGCTTGGAGCGGGAGTTGGGGGAGCTGTTTTTT.

This clonotype was counted only a few times. The chain carries TRBV10-1 and TRBJ2-1, with D possibly matching TRBD2 (6 bases). CDR3 length equals 11 residues. Trimming took 3 bases from V and 15 from J, leaving 12 bases between them. CDR1 is WNHNN and CDR2 is SYGVQD in the germline V gene (reference sequence). CDR3 sequence (DNA): TGCGCCAGCAGTGAAGTCGGGAGTTTGTTCTTC. Translating gives CASSEVGSLFF.